This TCR beta chain came from a study of human T cells and chemical hapten exposure. General study points: DPC sensitization left the count of TCRs above 1 in 1000 unchanged.

The length of the CDR3 is 14 residues. Losses at the gene ends were 0 bases for V and 6 bases for J; bases not matched to a gene: 2. The germline CDR1 and CDR2 sequences are SGHRS and YFSETQ. Per the authors' pipeline: Sample TCR totals centred on a median of around 100,000, ranging roughly 20,000 to 700,000. TCRdb processed the 5' RACE reads anew with MiXCR; each CDR3 protein has one entry. V and J calls and clone size were set by TCRdb, not the authors. The sample holds 80,000 or so distinct CDR3 sequences, 15% to 20% seen once. Blood, whole and unfractionated, served as the source for total RNA extraction. Concerning this clonotype itself: Antigen: not known.

The receptor was derived from a female donor in good health. The chain links TRBV5-1 to TRBJ1-1; 10 bases are shared with TRBD1. The CDR3 region is CASSLGQGASEAFF. The CDR3 nucleotides read TGCGCCAGCAGCTTGGGACAGGGGGCCTCTGAAGCTTTCTTT. The full variable domain, rest sourced from reference TRBV5-1 and TRBJ1-1, is KAGVTQTPRYLIKTRGQQVTLSCSPISGHRSVSWYQQTPGQGLQFLFEYFSETQRNKGNFPGRFSGRQFSNSRSEMNVSTLELGDSALYLCASSLGQGASEAFFGQGTRLTVV.